This is a list of T cell receptor beta chains from one sample in a study of blood T cell repertoires in COVID-19. Method: immunoSEQ multiplex PCR; TCRdb's copy keeps in-frame clones and lacks some. Among a few hundred thousand clones, around 87% were seen once, and the ten largest hold less than 3%. Sequenced input: peripheral blood. All receptors derive from a woman between 50 and 59 years old with acute or convalescent COVID-19. The CDR3 runs from the conserved cysteine through the conserved F or W. A D gene is named only where the DNA matches it firmly. A row's size may be missing; if present it is once, few, many or a size class.

v_call	clone_size	d_call	j_call	cdr3_nt	cdr3_aa
TRBV11-2	.	TRBD1	TRBJ2-1	TGTGCCAGCAGCTTACAGGGGGATGAGCAGTTCTTC	CASSLQGDEQFF
TRBV7-9	.	TRBD1	TRBJ2-2	TGTGCCAGCAGCACCAACAGGGGGCGTACCGGGGAGCTGTTTTTT	CASSTNRGRTGELFF
TRBV19	few	.	TRBJ2-7	TGTGCCAGTAGCCTACAGCCCTACGAGCAGTACTTC	CASSLQPYEQYF
TRBV6-6	.	.	TRBJ2-5	TGTGCCAGCAGTTACCCGGGAGATTCGGAGACCCAGTACTTC	CASSYPGDSETQYF
TRBV7-9	once	.	TRBJ2-3	TGTGCCAGCAGCTTAGAGGGGTACACAGATACGCAGTATTTT	CASSLEGYTDTQYF
TRBV5-5	once	.	TRBJ1-2	TGTGCCAGCAGCTCAGACGGGAACTATGGCTACACCTTC	CASSSDGNYGYTF
TRBV7-2	.	TRBD1	TRBJ2-7	TGTGCCAGCAGCTTAGTACAGGGGGCCGACGAGCAGTACTTC	CASSLVQGADEQYF
TRBV4-1	.	.	TRBJ1-2	TGCGCCAGCAGCCAAGTGGGGGCGGGTAACTATGGCTACACCTTC	CASSQVGAGNYGYTF
TRBV30	.	.	TRBJ2-3	TGTGCCTGGGATCTCGGGGATACGCAGTATTTT	CAWDLGDTQYF
TRBV4-3	.	TRBD1	TRBJ1-3	TGCGCCAGCAGCCAAGATTCAGGGGGAAGCTTTGGAAACACCATATATTTT	CASSQDSGGSFGNTIYF
TRBV20-1	.	.	TRBJ1-2	TGCAGTGCTAGTGGCGTGGTGGGCTACACCTTC	CSASGVVGYTF
TRBV7-2	.	.	TRBJ2-7	TGTGCCAGCAGCTTAAACTGGTGGGCCCCCTACGAGCAGTACTTC	CASSLNWWAPYEQYF
TRBV29-1	.	.	TRBJ2-7	TGCAGCGCCTTCCTACAGGGTTCGTACGAGCAGTACTTC	CSAFLQGSYEQYF
TRBV5-6	.	.	TRBJ2-7	TGTGCCAGCAGCTCCCAGGGCAAGGGCGAGCAGTACTTC	CASSSQGKGEQYF
TRBV27	.	.	TRBJ2-2	TGTGCCAGCAGTTTAGGGGCAGACACGGTGACCGGGGAGCTGTTTTTT	CASSLGADTVTGELFF
TRBV20-1	.	.	TRBJ1-4	TGCAGTGCTAGTGAGGACACCTCTAATGAAAAACTGTTTTTT	CSASEDTSNEKLFF
TRBV5-1	.	.	TRBJ2-2	TGCGCCAGCAGCGTCCAGGGGTTCGGCACCGGGGAGCTGTTTTTT	CASSVQGFGTGELFF
TRBV11-3	.	TRBD2	TRBJ2-7	TGTGCCAGCAGCTTATCAGGGACTAGCTCCTACGAGCAGTACTTC	CASSLSGTSSYEQYF
TRBV3-1/TRBV3-2	.	TRBD1	TRBJ1-2	TGTGCCAGCAGCCGGGACAGACTCTATGGCTACACCTTC	CASSRDRLYGYTF
TRBV27	.	.	TRBJ1-5	TGTGCCAGCAGTTTATACTTAGATCAGCCCCAGCATTTT	CASSLYLDQPQHF
TRBV7-9	.	.	TRBJ2-7	TGTGCCAGCAGCCCGCCACAGGGCGCGACCCCCTACGAGCAGTACTTC	CASSPPQGATPYEQYF
TRBV6-4	few	TRBD1	TRBJ2-1	TGTGCCAGCAGTTTAACCGGGACAGGGGGCAGCAGGGCCTACAATGAGCAGTTCTTC	CASSLTGTGGSRAYNEQFF